The TCR beta chain described here comes from a study of CD8 T cells in ankylosing spondylitis (dated by TCRdb to 2015 to 2018). About the investigation overall: The study set out to find disease-linked TCR variants by profiling T cell receptor beta repertoires in ankylosing spondylitis patients and healthy donors. The whole study cohort included over a hundred healthy donors and 25 ankylosing spondylitis patients. Peripheral blood samples were taken, and synovial fluid was additionally collected from ankylosing spondylitis patients.

A note on this clonotype: The target of this receptor is not known. Per-base quality was not reported, and no clone a single base away is much larger than it.

The reads were generated on an Illumina HiSeq 2500. Quantitative 5'-RACE with molecular barcodes was the method used to prepare the TCR beta libraries. The study's processing was this. A new computational method, built on a probabilistic model of VDJ rearrangement, was used to identify disease-linked TCR variants. TCRdb trimmed public reads at Q25 via fastp, called clones via MiXCR and kept in-frame beta chains. Merged by CDR3 protein, the rows form single entries marked with the most common genes and DNA. In this record, the V and J calls reflect TCRdb's handling and not the investigators' own analysis. In all, the sample holds 100,000 or so distinct CDR3 sequences, and 20% to 30% of those were seen once. The ten top clones hold 10% to 15% of the sample. Synovial fluid samples and blood samples obtained from the same ankylosing spondylitis patients were matched. What the study reported, not specific to this receptor: Blood from ankylosing spondylitis patients appeared to be characterized by a TCR beta motif made up of about 8 highly homologous amino acid variants. Some motif variants were previously reported in synovial fluid and blood of reactive arthritis patients, suggesting common disease-initiation mechanisms. A CD8+ phenotype was shown by the disease-linked clones, which were found at relatively low frequencies in peripheral blood. According to the report, matched synovial fluid samples from ankylosing spondylitis patients were significantly enriched for the disease-linked clones.

Taken from cysteine to phenylalanine, the CDR3 has 16 residues. Kept here is only the CDR3 DNA, which spans 48 bases and is read in frame from base 1. The germline V gene (reference sequence) supplies CDR1 LGHDT and CDR2 YNNKEL. Germline trimming: 6 bases from V, 7 bases from J; junction bases outside gene matches: 17. This TCR was recovered from a male donor with ankylosing spondylitis. Sequencing was carried out using synovial fluid, either unsorted or a sorted T cell fraction (not recorded which). The chain couples TRBV3-1 to TRBJ2-7, and TRBD2 matches 8 of the central bases. The CDR3 here reads CASRKEGLAGSREQYF. The DNA is TGTGCCAGCAGGAAGGAGGGGCTAGCGGGTTCGAGGGAGCAGTACTTC.